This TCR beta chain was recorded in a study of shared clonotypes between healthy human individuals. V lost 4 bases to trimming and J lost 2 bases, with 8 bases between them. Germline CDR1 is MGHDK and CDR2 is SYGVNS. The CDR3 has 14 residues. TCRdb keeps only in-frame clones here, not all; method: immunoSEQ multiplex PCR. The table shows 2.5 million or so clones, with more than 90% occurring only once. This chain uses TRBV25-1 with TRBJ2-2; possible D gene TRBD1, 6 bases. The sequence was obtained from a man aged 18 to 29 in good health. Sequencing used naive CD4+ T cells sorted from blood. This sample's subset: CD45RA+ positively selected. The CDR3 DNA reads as TGTGCCAGCAGTGCCAGGGGAAACACCGGGGAGCTGTTTTTT. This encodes CASSARGNTGELFF.